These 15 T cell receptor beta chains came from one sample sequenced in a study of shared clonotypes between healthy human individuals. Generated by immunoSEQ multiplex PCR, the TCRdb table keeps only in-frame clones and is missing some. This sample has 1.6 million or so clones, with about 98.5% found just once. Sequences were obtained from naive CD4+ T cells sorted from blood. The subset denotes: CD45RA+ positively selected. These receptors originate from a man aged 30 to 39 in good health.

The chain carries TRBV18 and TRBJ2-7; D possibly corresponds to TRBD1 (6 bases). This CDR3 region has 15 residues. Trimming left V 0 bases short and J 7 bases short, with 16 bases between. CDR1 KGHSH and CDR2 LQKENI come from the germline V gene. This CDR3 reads CASSPPGGLAAEQYF. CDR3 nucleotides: TGTGCCAGCTCACCACCAGGGGGTCTGGCTGCGGAGCAGTACTTC.

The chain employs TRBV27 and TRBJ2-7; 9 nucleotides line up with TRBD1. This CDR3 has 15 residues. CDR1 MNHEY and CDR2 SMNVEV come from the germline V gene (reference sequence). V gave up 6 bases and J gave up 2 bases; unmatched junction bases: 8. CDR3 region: CASRNIRDRAYEQYF. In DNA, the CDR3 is TGTGCCAGCAGGAACATCCGGGACAGGGCCTACGAGCAGTACTTC.

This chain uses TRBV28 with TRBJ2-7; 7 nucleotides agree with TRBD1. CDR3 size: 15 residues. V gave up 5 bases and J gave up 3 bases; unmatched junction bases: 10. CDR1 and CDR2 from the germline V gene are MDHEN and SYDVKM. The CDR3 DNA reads TGTGCCAGCAGTCCTCAGACAGGGATTTTCTACGAGCAGTACTTC. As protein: CASSPQTGIFYEQYF. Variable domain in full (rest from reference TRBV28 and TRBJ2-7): DVKVTQSSRYLVKRTGEKVFLECVQDMDHENMFWYRQDPGLGLRLIYFSYDVKMKEKGDIPEGYSVSREKKERFSLILESASTNQTSMYLCASSPQTGIFYEQYFGPGTRLTVT.

The CDR3 nucleotides are TGTGCCAGCAGTCCAGGACGGTCCTATGGCTACACCTTC. This sequence encodes CASSPGRSYGYTF. The chain carries TRBV27 and TRBJ1-2; D is unclear. The germline gives CDR1 MNHEY, CDR2 SMNVEV (reference sequence). Trimming shortened V by 5 bases and J by 4 bases, and 11 bases separated the two germline ends. The CDR3 is made up of 13 amino acids.

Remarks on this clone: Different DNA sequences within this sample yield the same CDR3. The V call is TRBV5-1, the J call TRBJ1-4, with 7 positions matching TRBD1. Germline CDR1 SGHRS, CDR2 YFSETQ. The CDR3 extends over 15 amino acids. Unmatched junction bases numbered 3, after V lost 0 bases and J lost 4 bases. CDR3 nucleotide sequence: TGCGCCAGCAGCTTGGGGGACAGAGATAATGAAAAACTGTTTTTT. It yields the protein CASSLGDRDNEKLFF.

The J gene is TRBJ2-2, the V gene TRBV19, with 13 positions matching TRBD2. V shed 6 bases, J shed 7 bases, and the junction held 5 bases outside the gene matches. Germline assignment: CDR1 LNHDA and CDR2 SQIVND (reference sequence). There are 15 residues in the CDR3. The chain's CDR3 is CASRRTSGSHGELFF. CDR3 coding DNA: TGTGCCAGTAGGAGGACTAGCGGGAGTCACGGGGAGCTGTTTTTT.

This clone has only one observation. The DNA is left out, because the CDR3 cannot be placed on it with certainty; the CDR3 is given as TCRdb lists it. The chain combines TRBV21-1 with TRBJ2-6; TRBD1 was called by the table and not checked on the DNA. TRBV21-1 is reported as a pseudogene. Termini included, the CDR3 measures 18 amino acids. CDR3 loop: CASSKVGTGILGANVLTF.

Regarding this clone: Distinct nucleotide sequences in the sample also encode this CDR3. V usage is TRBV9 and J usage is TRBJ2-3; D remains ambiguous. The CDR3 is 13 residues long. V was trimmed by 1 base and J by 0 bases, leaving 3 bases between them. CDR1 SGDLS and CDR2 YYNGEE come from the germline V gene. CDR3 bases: TGTGCCAGCAGCGTAAGTAGCACAGATACGCAGTATTTT. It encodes CASSVSSTDTQYF.

CDR3 nucleotide sequence: TGTGCCAGCAGATTGGGGACAGGGAGAACCTACGAGCAGTACTTC. This gives the protein CASRLGTGRTYEQYF. The chain combines TRBV6-1 with TRBJ2-7, with 9 bases lining up with TRBD1. With V trimmed by 6 bases and J by 2 bases, 8 bases remained unmatched. The CDR3 is 15 residues long. Germline values: CDR1 MNHNS, CDR2 SASEGT.

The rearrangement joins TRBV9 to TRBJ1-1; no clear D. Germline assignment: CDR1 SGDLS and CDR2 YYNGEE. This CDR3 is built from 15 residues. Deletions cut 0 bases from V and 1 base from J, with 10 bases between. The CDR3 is CASSVVFRTNTEAFF. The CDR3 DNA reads TGTGCCAGCAGCGTAGTTTTCAGAACGAACACTGAAGCTTTCTTT.

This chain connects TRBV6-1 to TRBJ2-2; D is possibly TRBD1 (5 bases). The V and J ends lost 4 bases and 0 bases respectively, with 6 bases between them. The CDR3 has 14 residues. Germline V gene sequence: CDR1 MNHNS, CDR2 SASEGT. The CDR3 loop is CASSGTPNTGELFF. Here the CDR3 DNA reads TGTGCCAGCAGTGGGACACCGAACACCGGGGAGCTGTTTTTT.

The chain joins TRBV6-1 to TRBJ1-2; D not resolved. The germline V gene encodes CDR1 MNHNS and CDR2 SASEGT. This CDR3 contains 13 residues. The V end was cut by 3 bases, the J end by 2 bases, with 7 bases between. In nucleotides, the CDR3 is TGTGCCAGCAGTGACAGCGGGAACTATGGCTACACCTTC. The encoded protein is CASSDSGNYGYTF.

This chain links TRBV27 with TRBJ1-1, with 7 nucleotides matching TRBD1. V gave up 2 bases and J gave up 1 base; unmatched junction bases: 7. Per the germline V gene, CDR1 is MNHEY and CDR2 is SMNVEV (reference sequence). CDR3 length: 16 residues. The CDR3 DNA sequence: TGTGCCAGCAGTTTACATCACAGGGGCAGGAACACTGAAGCTTTCTTT. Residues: CASSLHHRGRNTEAFF.

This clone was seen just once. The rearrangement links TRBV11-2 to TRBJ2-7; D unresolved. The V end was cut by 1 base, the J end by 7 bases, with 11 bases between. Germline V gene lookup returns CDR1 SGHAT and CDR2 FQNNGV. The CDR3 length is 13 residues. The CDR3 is CASSLAPRSEQYF. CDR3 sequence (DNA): TGTGCCAGCAGCTTAGCCCCGAGATCAGAGCAGTACTTC.

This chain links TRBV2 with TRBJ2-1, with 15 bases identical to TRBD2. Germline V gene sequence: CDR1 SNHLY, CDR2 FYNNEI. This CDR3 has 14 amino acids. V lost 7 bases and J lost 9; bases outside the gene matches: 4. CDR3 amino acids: CASTRTSGRAEQFF. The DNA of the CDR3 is TGTGCCAGCACAAGGACTAGCGGGAGGGCTGAGCAGTTCTTC.